This T cell receptor (beta chain) was retrieved from a study of blood T cell repertoires in COVID-19. The repertoire was sequenced with immunoSEQ multiplex PCR; TCRdb's copy has only in-frame clones and lacks some. The sample shows 350,000 or so clones, approximately 89% of them seen only once. V trimming: 5 bases; J trimming: 10 bases; junction bases outside the gene matches: 2. This CDR3 spans 11 amino acids. The germline V gene encodes CDR1 MNHEY and CDR2 SVGAGI. Material: peripheral blood. This TCR was sampled from a woman in her 30s with COVID-19, enrolled during active disease. This sequence joins TRBV6-5 and TRBJ1-2, with 9 bases identical to TRBD1. CDR3 nucleotide sequence: TGTGCCAGCAGTAGGGACAGGGACTACACCTTC. Its protein product is CASSRDRDYTF.